This T cell receptor (beta chain) stems from a study of T cell responses to AZD1222 COVID-19 vaccine. The protocol was immunoSEQ multiplex PCR, while the TCRdb copy is restricted to in-frame clones and leaves out a portion. The data show some 170,000 clones, more than 80% seen once. Germline CDR1 and CDR2: SGHTA and FQGNSA. V was pared by 5 bases and J by 0 bases, with 13 bases between. The CDR3 loop spans 16 amino acids. The chain is built from TRBV7-2 and TRBJ2-2, with D tentatively TRBD2 (5 bases). The sample consisted of peripheral blood, taken 28 days after the second dose of the MenACWY control vaccine. This receptor was identified in an adult who received the MenACWY meningococcal vaccine as a control. As DNA, the CDR3 is TGTGCCAGCAGCCCACTAGGGCGGGCGAACACCGGGGAGCTGTTTTTT. Encoded protein: CASSPLGRANTGELFF.